This is a list of T cell receptor beta chains from one sample in a study of blood T cell repertoires in COVID-19. Method: immunoSEQ multiplex PCR; TCRdb's copy keeps in-frame clones and lacks some. The sample holds approximately 110,000 clones; approximately 80% are singletons and the top ten take roughly 8.2%. The sample taken for sequencing was peripheral blood. These receptors all come from a woman aged 80 or older with active or convalescent COVID-19. CDR3s include the opening cysteine and the closing phenylalanine or tryptophan. The order of the fields is CDR3 DNA, CDR3 protein, V gene, J gene, clone size, D gene. A D gene is named only where the DNA matches it firmly. A clone size is listed for some rows: how often the clone was seen (once, few, many), or a class if it is expanded.

TGTGCCAGCAGCTATACCGGGGAGCTGTTTTTT	CASSYTGELFF	TRBV28	TRBJ2-2	NA	NA
TGCGCCAGCAGCGGACTAGCGGGAGGGCCGAGGGCCGGGGAGCTGTTTTTT	CASSGLAGGPRAGELFF	TRBV5-1	TRBJ2-2	NA	TRBD2
TGTGCCATCAGTGCGACAGGGGGCGGCGAAAAACTGTTTTTT	CAISATGGGEKLFF	TRBV10-3	TRBJ1-4	NA	TRBD1
TGCGCCAGCAGTTGGAGGGGAGGAGGGACCACCGGGGAGCTGTTTTTT	CASSWRGGGTTGELFF	TRBV5-1	TRBJ2-2	NA	NA
TGTGCCAGCTCTCCCGGGACAGGGGTTGAGACCCAGTACTTC	CASSPGTGVETQYF	TRBV18	TRBJ2-5	NA	TRBD1
TGTGCCAGCTCACCACCCGGGACAAATTATGGCTACACCTTC	CASSPPGTNYGYTF	TRBV18	TRBJ1-2	NA	NA
TGTGCCAGCAGCTCCAGGGGGTTGGGAACCAATTCACCCCTCCACTTT	CASSSRGLGTNSPLHF	TRBV7-2	TRBJ1-6	once	TRBD1
TGTGCCAGCACCCCTCCGGGACAGGGTAACGAGCAGTACTTC	CASTPPGQGNEQYF	TRBV7-9	TRBJ2-7	NA	TRBD1
TGTGCCAGCAGCAAAGGGGGTTCTCTCCGGAGGACTAGCGGGAGCAATGAGCAGTTCTTC	CASSKGGSLRRTSGSNEQFF	TRBV21-1	TRBJ2-1	NA	NA
TGCGCCAGCAGCGATAGCGGGAGGGCCTCGAATGAGCAGTTCTTC	CASSDSGRASNEQFF	TRBV5-1	TRBJ2-1	NA	TRBD2
TGTGCCAGCAGTCGATGGACAGAAGTCCAAGAGACCCAGTACTTC	CASSRWTEVQETQYF	TRBV27	TRBJ2-5	NA	NA
TGTGCCAGCAGCTTGGGGGGGCGGGACAGACGCACAGATACGCAGTATTTT	CASSLGGRDRRTDTQYF	TRBV5-4	TRBJ2-3	NA	NA
TGTGCCAGCGGGTTGGTAGCGGGGACTTACAATGAGCAGTTCTTC	CASGLVAGTYNEQFF	TRBV28	TRBJ2-1	NA	TRBD2
TGTGCCATCAGTGGAAAAGTGGGCAGCCCATGGGGTAGCGGGCAATACAATGAGCAGTTCTTC	CAISGKVGSPWGSGQYNEQFF	TRBV10-3	TRBJ2-1	NA	TRBD2
TGTGCCAGCAGCTTAGAGACTAGCGCCTCCTACAATGAGCAGTTCTTC	CASSLETSASYNEQFF	TRBV11-2	TRBJ2-1	NA	TRBD2
TGTGCCAGCAGTTACACAGACTTTAGGGGGCTTACTGAAGCTTTCTTT	CASSYTDFRGLTEAFF	TRBV6-5	TRBJ1-1	NA	TRBD1
TGTGCCAGTAGTATAGTAGGGCGGGACTATGGCTACACCTTC	CASSIVGRDYGYTF	TRBV19	TRBJ1-2	NA	NA
TGTGCCAGCAGTTTAGTCAGGGCGAACTATGGCTACACCTTC	CASSLVRANYGYTF	TRBV28	TRBJ1-2	once	NA
TGCGCCAGCAGTGTGGGGCAGAGAGAAAAACTGTTTTTT	CASSVGQREKLFF	TRBV10-2	TRBJ1-4	NA	NA
TGTGCCAGCAGTGGAGGTTTAGCGGGAGTAGGAGGGAGCTCCTACAATGAGCAGTTCTTC	CASSGGLAGVGGSSYNEQFF	TRBV9	TRBJ2-1	NA	TRBD2
TGTGCCAGCAGCCCTGGACTAGAAAAGACTCTATCCTACAATGAGCAGTTCTTC	CASSPGLEKTLSYNEQFF	TRBV13	TRBJ2-1	NA	TRBD2
TGTGCCAGCAGTCAGAATCGGGACAGGGGGGTTGTCTTCCCTAGCACAGATACGCAGTATTTT	CASSQNRDRGVVFPSTDTQYF	TRBV28	TRBJ2-3	NA	TRBD1
TGCGCCAGCAGGGCGACTAGCGGGAGGGGTGAGCAGTTCTTC	CASRATSGRGEQFF	TRBV10-1	TRBJ2-1	NA	TRBD2
TGTGCCAGCTCGGACGAAGGACAGGGGAACACTGAAGCTTTCTTT	CASSDEGQGNTEAFF	TRBV18	TRBJ1-1	NA	TRBD1
TGTGCCAGCAGCTTTTGGGACAGGGGGGGGACCGGGGAGCTGTTTTTT	CASSFWDRGGTGELFF	TRBV5-4	TRBJ2-2	NA	TRBD1
TGTGCCGGCGGGAGTGAGGGCTCCTACGAGCAGTACTTC	CAGGSEGSYEQYF	TRBV7-9	TRBJ2-7	NA	TRBD2
TGCGCCAGCAGCTTGAAGGGACAGGGAGCAACTAATGAAAAACTGTTTTTT	CASSLKGQGATNEKLFF	TRBV5-1	TRBJ1-4	few	TRBD1
TGCGCCAGCAGCTTGGATGGGACAGACTACAATGAGCAGTTCTTC	CASSLDGTDYNEQFF	TRBV5-1	TRBJ2-1	NA	TRBD1
TGTGCCATCACTAATAGCGCCTACAATGAGCAGTTCTTC	CAITNSAYNEQFF	TRBV10-3	TRBJ2-1	NA	NA
TGTGCCAGCAGCGTAGATTTACGGAGATCTGGAAACACCATATATTTT	CASSVDLRRSGNTIYF	TRBV9	TRBJ1-3	NA	NA
TGTGCCAGCAGTTCACTCCGGGACAGGGGGCGCGTCTACACCTTC	CASSSLRDRGRVYTF	TRBV6-5	TRBJ1-2	NA	TRBD1